In its sample, the clone carrying this TCR beta chain was seen a few times. Its antigen is undetermined. TCRdb re-derived calls from the RT-PCR reads in MiXCR, one entry per CDR3 protein. The sample has 290,000 or so distinct CDR3 sequences, around 20% seen once. This record belongs to a study of response to subunit inactivated influenza vaccine. Study-level findings and limits: With each seasonal influenza vaccination, the authors suggested, few new T cells are recruited.

CDR3 size: 15 residues. Germline values: CDR1 MNHEY, CDR2 SVGEGT. The V segment lost 2 bases and the J segment 4 bases; nucleotides outside the gene matches: 7. This clonotype was sampled from a man aged 50 to 75 who received an inactivated influenza vaccine. This chain uses TRBV6-2 or TRBV6-3 with TRBJ1-1; 7 bases align to TRBD1. Specimen: PBMCs from blood, collected less than 22 months after vaccination. The CDR3 DNA reads as TGTGCCAGCAGTTACGATTTGGGACAGATCACTGAAGCTTTCTTT. Translated, it gives CASSYDLGQITEAFF.